This T cell receptor beta chain appears in the sequencing data of a study of CD8 T cells in ankylosing spondylitis. Study-wide results and limits: Ankylosing spondylitis blood appeared to carry a characteristic TCR beta motif of 7 or 8 highly homologous variants. Relatively scarce in peripheral blood, disease-linked clones were CD8+.

As for this clonotype: Its specificity is not known.

TCRdb fed the 5' RACE reads into MiXCR, producing one record per CDR3 protein. This table holds around 150,000 distinct CDR3 sequences, around 42% found once. The CDR3 has 16 amino acids. Germline V CDR1 and CDR2: DFQATT, SNEGSKA (reference sequence). Trimming removed 1 base from V and 0 bases from J; junction bases left unmatched: 6. This chain connects TRBV20-1 to TRBJ2-1; 7 bases are a match to TRBD2. The clonotype was recovered from a male donor with ankylosing spondylitis. The sequenced material came from synovial fluid, either unsorted or a sorted T cell fraction (not recorded which). DNA of the CDR3: TGCAGTGCTAGAGCCCTCGGGGGGAGCTCCTACAATGAGCAGTTCTTC. Protein: CSARALGGSSYNEQFF.